The 3 T cell receptor beta chains below all came from one sample that was sequenced in a study of sequential checkpoint blockade in melanoma. Assay used: immunoSEQ multiplex PCR; TCRdb lists only in-frame clones, some missing. The data hold about 12,000 clones, with 74% observed a single time. Treatment reported: randomized to nivolumab then ipilimumab (arm A) or the reverse (arm B). Material: CD8+ T cells sorted from blood (inferred from file names), obtained from a patient given nivolumab and ipilimumab in sequence. All receptors derive from a human donor with melanoma.

The V gene is TRBV15, the J gene TRBJ2-2, with a possible D match to TRBD1 (6 bases). The V gene lost 0 bases and the J gene lost 11 bases, with 10 bases spanning the gap. The CDR3 is made up of 13 amino acids. Germline V gene sequence: CDR1 LNHNV, CDR2 YYDKDF (reference sequence). The CDR3 nucleotides read TGTGCCACCAGCAGAGATCGCAGGGGAGAGCTGTTTTTT. Its translation: CATSRDRRGELFF.

The rearrangement joins TRBV6-5 to TRBJ1-3; 7 bases are shared with TRBD1. CDR3 length: 16 residues. V gave up 2 bases and J gave up 3 bases; unmatched junction bases: 7. In germline, CDR1 is MNHEY, CDR2 SVGAGI. The CDR3 region is CASSYDTGAGGNTIYF. The CDR3 bases are TGTGCCAGCAGTTACGATACAGGGGCAGGTGGAAACACCATATATTTT.

The rearrangement uses TRBV19 and TRBJ2-7; the D is unclear. V was cut by 2 bases and J by 2 bases, with 10 bases left in between. The V gene's germline CDR1 is LNHDA and CDR2 SQIVND (reference sequence). This CDR3 is built from 14 residues. The DNA of the CDR3 is TGTGCCAGTAGTATATATGACTCTACCTACGAGCAGTACTTC. It yields the protein CASSIYDSTYEQYF.